The clone carrying this TCR beta chain has ten or more counts. This entry comes from a study of CD8 T cells in ankylosing spondylitis. MiXCR, run by TCRdb on the 5' RACE reads, gives a single entry per CDR3 protein. There are approximately 150,000 distinct CDR3 sequences in the sample; about 32% occur only once, and 4.5% to 6% lies in the top ten. Trimming shortened V by 10 bases and J by 2 bases, and 6 bases separated the two germline ends. CDR3 size: 11 residues. Germline lookup yields CDR1 ENHRY and CDR2 SYGVKD. Sequencing used synovial fluid, either unsorted or a sorted T cell fraction (not recorded which). This receptor was obtained from a male donor with ankylosing spondylitis. The rearrangement links TRBV10-3 to TRBJ2-4; D may be TRBD2 (5 bases). DNA for the CDR3: TGTGCCACCGGGACCAAAAACATTCAGTACTTC. This gives the protein CATGTKNIQYF.